This is a list of T cell receptor beta chains from one sample in a study of response to subunit inactivated influenza vaccine. MiXCR, applied by TCRdb to the RT-PCR reads, yields one record per CDR3 protein. The profile shows 300,000 to 350,000 distinct CDR3 sequences, 22% of them singletons. The sequenced sample was PBMCs from blood, obtained 21 months after vaccination. The receptors originated from a man between 45 and 75 years old who received an inactivated influenza vaccine. The CDR3 runs from the conserved cysteine through the conserved F or W. A D gene is named only where the DNA matches it firmly. Clone sizes are given selectively: once, few, many, or a class where the clone is expanded.

d_call,clone_size,v_call,j_call,cdr3_aa,cdr3_nt
.,many,TRBV28,TRBJ1-2,CASSFRGAFYGYTF,TGTGCCAGCAGTTTTCGGGGGGCCTTTTATGGCTACACCTTC
.,few,TRBV4-1,TRBJ2-3,CASTQRGRTDTQYF,TGCGCCAGCACCCAACGGGGCCGCACAGATACGCAGTATTTT
.,.,TRBV6-1,TRBJ1-4,CASSVNGRDEKLFF,TGTGCCAGCAGTGTTAATGGGAGAGATGAAAAACTGTTTTTT
TRBD1,.,TRBV25-1,TRBJ1-6,CASSEGQGRGWGTLHF,TGTGCCAGCAGTGAGGGTCAGGGCAGGGGGTGGGGAACCCTCCACTTT
TRBD1,few,TRBV25-1,TRBJ1-2,CASRQTGTGTGGYYGYTF,TGTGCCAGCAGGCAAACGGGAACCGGGACAGGGGGCTACTATGGCTACACCTTC
TRBD2,.,TRBV30,TRBJ2-5,CAWSTSGSPETQYF,TGTGCCTGGAGTACTAGCGGGAGTCCAGAGACCCAGTACTTC
.,few,TRBV29-1,TRBJ2-5,CSVGFPQETQYF,TGCAGCGTCGGGTTCCCCCAAGAGACCCAGTACTTC
.,once,TRBV6-1,TRBJ2-4,CASSDVGLGKNIQYF,TGTGCCAGCAGTGATGTGGGGTTAGGCAAAAACATTCAGTACTTC
.,many,TRBV15,TRBJ1-1,CATSRDPGSGAFF,TGTGCCACCAGCAGAGATCCGGGTTCTGGAGCTTTCTTT
.,few,TRBV28,TRBJ1-5,CASSFTGGPNQPQHF,TGTGCCAGCAGTTTTACTGGGGGGCCCAATCAGCCCCAGCATTTT
.,many,TRBV25-1,TRBJ1-1,CASSRNTEAFF,TGTGCCAGCAGTCGGAACACTGAAGCTTTCTTT
.,few,TRBV4-1,TRBJ1-4,CASSQPSTVTNEKLFF,TGCGCCAGCAGCCAACCATCGACAGTAACTAATGAAAAACTGTTTTTT
.,few,TRBV29-1,TRBJ1-2,CSVERGQGGYGYTF,TGCAGCGTTGAACGGGGCCAGGGAGGCTATGGCTACACCTTC
TRBD1,few,TRBV5-1,TRBJ2-1,CASSLADRGNEQFF,TGCGCCAGCAGCTTGGCAGACAGGGGGAATGAGCAGTTCTTC
.,.,TRBV9,TRBJ1-4,CASSVRAGREKLFF,TGTGCCAGCAGCGTTCGGGCAGGGCGGGAAAAACTGTTTTTT
.,.,TRBV7-2,TRBJ1-3,CANTFGSWFGNTIYF,TGTGCCAACACCTTCGGCAGTTGGTTCGGAAACACCATATATTTT
.,.,TRBV7-2,TRBJ2-5,CASSLKGRTQYF,TGTGCCAGCAGCTTGAAGGGGCGAACCCAGTACTTC
.,many,TRBV7-6,TRBJ1-6,CASSLERKFNSPLHF,TGTGCCAGCAGCTTAGAACGCAAATTTAATTCACCCCTCCACTTT
TRBD1,few,TRBV5-1,TRBJ1-1,CASTLLGQGATEAFF,TGCGCCAGCACCCTCCTCGGACAGGGGGCCACTGAAGCTTTCTTT
.,few,TRBV29-1,TRBJ1-2,CSVGGVRGYTF,TGCAGCGTTGGGGGAGTTAGGGGCTACACCTTC
.,.,TRBV20-1,TRBJ1-2,CSAREGSSTRSRYGYTF,TGCAGTGCTAGAGAGGGCAGCTCAACCCGTTCCCGCTATGGCTACACCTTC
.,few,TRBV7-6,TRBJ1-4,CASSLGQDRKLFF,TGTGCCAGCAGCTTAGGTCAGGACCGAAAACTGTTTTTT
.,.,TRBV28,TRBJ1-5,CASMGDWPQHF,TGTGCCAGCATGGGAGACTGGCCCCAGCATTTT
.,.,TRBV6-1,TRBJ1-1,CASSHTGYYDGAEAFF,TGTGCCAGCAGTCATACAGGGTATTATGATGGCGCTGAAGCTTTCTTT
TRBD2,.,TRBV4-3,TRBJ2-5,CASSQVASGGGETQYF,TGCGCCAGCAGCCAAGTTGCTAGCGGGGGGGGAGAGACCCAGTACTTC
TRBD1,.,TRBV20-1,TRBJ2-7,CSAGRGQGRREQYF,TGCAGTGCTGGGAGGGGACAGGGAAGGCGCGAGCAGTACTTC
.,once,TRBV6-5,TRBJ2-3,CASSYTRQSTDTQYF,TGTGCCAGCAGTTACACTCGGCAGAGCACAGATACGCAGTATTTT
TRBD1,.,TRBV6-2/TRBV6-3,TRBJ2-7,CASSTDREFSYEQYF,TGTGCCAGCAGTACGGACAGGGAATTTTCCTACGAGCAGTACTTC
.,.,TRBV12-3/TRBV12-4,TRBJ2-3,CASRQGNTQYF,TGTGCCAGCAGACAGGGCAATACGCAGTATTTT
.,.,TRBV28,TRBJ1-1,CASTPPGGNTEAFF,TGTGCCAGCACCCCCCCCGGCGGAAACACTGAAGCTTTCTTT
.,.,TRBV18,TRBJ1-3,CASSPGTPASGNTIYF,TGTGCCAGCTCACCAGGGACACCTGCGTCTGGAAACACCATATATTTT
TRBD2,.,TRBV15,TRBJ2-6,CATSRPGLHSGANVLTF,TGTGCCACCAGCAGACCGGGACTACACTCTGGGGCCAACGTCCTGACTTTC
.,few,TRBV6-5,TRBJ2-2,CASSYNDRRGGELFF,TGTGCCAGCAGTTATAACGACAGGCGAGGCGGGGAGCTGTTTTTT
TRBD1,many,TRBV12-3/TRBV12-4,TRBJ1-5,CASSLQGSHQPQHF,TGTGCCAGCAGTCTACAGGGGTCCCATCAGCCCCAGCATTTT
TRBD1,many,TRBV12-3/TRBV12-4,TRBJ1-1,CASSQQGWTEAFF,TGTGCCAGCAGTCAACAGGGGTGGACTGAAGCTTTCTTT
.,.,TRBV28,TRBJ2-7,CASSPLGQIYEQYF,TGTGCCAGCAGTCCCCTCGGACAGATCTACGAGCAGTACTTC
TRBD1,.,TRBV9,TRBJ1-1,CASSVMGQGGGTEAFF,TGTGCCAGCAGCGTCATGGGACAGGGGGGAGGAACTGAAGCTTTCTTT
.,few,TRBV3-1,TRBJ1-1,CASSPPTWAGEAFF,TGTGCCAGCAGCCCCCCGACATGGGCCGGTGAAGCTTTCTTT
.,few,TRBV19,TRBJ1-1,CAVGQGNTEAFF,TGTGCCGTCGGGCAGGGGAACACTGAAGCTTTCTTT
.,few,TRBV12-3/TRBV12-4,TRBJ1-3,CASSFLEGNTIYF,TGTGCCAGCAGTTTCCTGGAAGGAAACACCATATATTTT
TRBD1,.,TRBV18,TRBJ1-5,CASSDPNRGHNQPQHF,TGTGCCAGCTCAGATCCGAACAGGGGACACAATCAGCCCCAGCATTTT
.,.,TRBV7-2,TRBJ1-3,CASSLVRSRSGNTIYF,TGTGCCAGCAGCTTAGTACGGAGCCGCTCTGGAAACACCATATATTTT
TRBD1,many,TRBV28,TRBJ1-3,CASSSTGSLNTIYF,TGTGCCAGCAGTTCGACAGGGTCGTTAAACACCATATATTTT
TRBD2,.,TRBV4-2,TRBJ2-7,CASRLTSGSRYEQYF,TGTGCCAGCAGACTCACTAGCGGGAGTCGGTACGAGCAGTACTTC
.,few,TRBV6-2/TRBV6-3,TRBJ1-1,CASSSRAEIEAFF,TGTGCCAGCAGCTCCAGGGCGGAGATTGAAGCTTTCTTT
.,few,TRBV20-1,TRBJ1-1,CSAKGLLNTEAFF,TGCAGTGCTAAAGGGTTACTGAACACTGAAGCTTTCTTT
.,.,TRBV21-1,TRBJ2-5,CASSKDRRTLGAGEKYF,TGTGCCAGCAGCAAAGATCGCCGTACACTAGGCGCTGGGGAGAAGTACTTC
.,.,TRBV5-1,TRBJ1-4,CASSLIGSELNEKLFF,TGCGCCAGCAGCTTGATTGGGTCAGAGCTTAATGAAAAACTGTTTTTT
TRBD2,.,TRBV5-1,TRBJ2-7,CASSLTSGSSSYEQYF,TGCGCCAGCAGCTTGACTAGCGGCTCGAGCTCCTACGAGCAGTACTTC
TRBD2,few,TRBV10-3,TRBJ2-1,CAISEHAGTSGSNEQFF,TGTGCCATCAGTGAACACGCCGGGACTAGCGGGAGCAATGAGCAGTTCTTC
TRBD1,few,TRBV3-1,TRBJ1-1,CASSRGQAMNTEAFF,TGTGCCAGCAGTCGGGGACAGGCGATGAACACTGAAGCTTTCTTT
.,.,TRBV11-2,TRBJ1-4,CASSLDLRQTTNEKLFF,TGTGCCAGCAGCTTAGACCTCAGACAGACAACTAATGAAAAACTGTTTTTT
TRBD1,.,TRBV6-2/TRBV6-3,TRBJ1-1,CASSYSARDRTLRTEAFF,TGTGCCAGCAGTTACTCCGCCCGGGACAGGACGTTGCGTACTGAAGCTTTCTTT
.,.,TRBV5-1,TRBJ1-5,CASSLEGSHQPQHF,TGCGCCAGCAGCTTGGAAGGGTCGCATCAGCCCCAGCATTTT
TRBD1,.,TRBV28,TRBJ2-5,CASRRQGQETQYF,TGTGCCAGCAGGCGACAGGGACAAGAGACCCAGTACTTC
.,few,TRBV4-3,TRBJ1-1,CASSQDNTVYTEAFF,TGCGCCAGCAGCCAAGACAATACAGTGTACACTGAAGCTTTCTTT